This TCR beta chain was identified in a study of T cell repertoires in cytomegalovirus infection. Study-level information: TCR beta signatures that were public indicated CMV infection and matching HLA type. Study-level results: Frequencies of public TCR beta families were cumulated, and this identified carriers of CMV plus the relevant HLA. There were HLA-C-restricted CMV-specific TCR beta clonotypes dominating the ex vivo response.

The CDR3 is 18 amino acids. V trimming: 2 bases; J trimming: 4 bases; junction bases outside the gene matches: 7. The V gene's germline CDR1 is MNHEY and CDR2 SVGAGI. A remark on this clonotype: Its specificity is not known.

TCRdb ran MiXCR on the reads and lists one entry per CDR3 protein. The sample has approximately 590,000 distinct CDR3 sequences; 40% are singletons. The source is a human donor in good health (CMV status not recorded). Some clones in this sample may be carry-over from other donors' samples. This specimen was cultured PBMCs, taken from culture after CMV antigen stimulation. The chain recombines TRBV6-5 with TRBJ2-5, with 16 bases aligning to TRBD2. CDR3: CASSYLGTSGGARETQYF. The CDR3 nucleotides are TGTGCCAGCAGTTACCTCGGGACTAGCGGGGGGGCTCGAGAGACCCAGTACTTC.